Each of the 5 T cell receptor beta chains below was sequenced from the same sample in a study of blood T cell repertoires in COVID-19. Clones were read by immunoSEQ multiplex PCR, and TCRdb kept only the in-frame ones, dropping some. The table has 130,000 or so clones, around nine tenths seen once; the top ten hold 6% to 8.5%. The sequencing sample was made of peripheral blood. The origin of the receptors is a man aged 45-65 years with acute or convalescent COVID-19.

This chain uses TRBV28 with TRBJ1-1; D perhaps matches TRBD1 (6 bases). The CDR3 totals 12 residues. Germline V gene data show CDR1 as MDHEN and CDR2 as SYDVKM. The ends were cut back, 1 base at V and 11 bases at J, with 11 bases in the middle. As DNA, the CDR3 is TGTGCCAGCAGTTTATTAGGGACAAGTGCTTTCTTT. As protein: CASSLLGTSAFF.

The chain has TRBV12-3 or TRBV12-4 and TRBJ2-3; D ambiguous. The CDR3 spans 13 residues. Trimming stripped 2 bases from V and 7 bases from J, with 10 bases between. The CDR3: CASSLISANTQYF. The CDR3 DNA sequence: TGTGCCAGCAGTTTAATTAGTGCGAATACGCAGTATTTT.

The chain has TRBV19 and TRBJ1-1; 10 bases line up with TRBD1. The germline CDR1 and CDR2 sequences are LNHDA and SQIVND (reference sequence). CDR3 length equals 13 residues. The trim removed 6 bases at V and 6 bases at J, leaving 4 bases unmatched. DNA for the CDR3: TGTGCCAGTAGGGGGGACAGGGGCGCTGAAGCTTTCTTT. Amino acid sequence: CASRGDRGAEAFF.

The chain uses TRBV7-6 and TRBJ2-7; 8 nucleotides align to TRBD2. The germline gives CDR1 SGHVS, CDR2 FNYEAQ. The CDR3 runs to 16 residues. The V gene end was trimmed by 5 bases and the J gene end by 4 bases; junction bases not matched to a gene: 13. In DNA, the CDR3 is TGTGCCAGCAGCCTTTTGGCTAGCGGGTTATCATACGAGCAGTACTTC. Residues: CASSLLASGLSYEQYF.

The chain is built from TRBV6-6 and TRBJ1-2, with 8 bases matching TRBD1. CDR3 length equals 15 residues. Germline CDR1 reads MNHNY; CDR2 reads SVGAGI (reference sequence). After removal of 0 bases from V and 5 bases from J, the junction contained 5 bases not matched to a gene. CDR3 residues: CASSYSGTGTYGYTF. The DNA of the CDR3 is TGTGCCAGCAGTTACTCCGGGACAGGAACATATGGCTACACCTTC.